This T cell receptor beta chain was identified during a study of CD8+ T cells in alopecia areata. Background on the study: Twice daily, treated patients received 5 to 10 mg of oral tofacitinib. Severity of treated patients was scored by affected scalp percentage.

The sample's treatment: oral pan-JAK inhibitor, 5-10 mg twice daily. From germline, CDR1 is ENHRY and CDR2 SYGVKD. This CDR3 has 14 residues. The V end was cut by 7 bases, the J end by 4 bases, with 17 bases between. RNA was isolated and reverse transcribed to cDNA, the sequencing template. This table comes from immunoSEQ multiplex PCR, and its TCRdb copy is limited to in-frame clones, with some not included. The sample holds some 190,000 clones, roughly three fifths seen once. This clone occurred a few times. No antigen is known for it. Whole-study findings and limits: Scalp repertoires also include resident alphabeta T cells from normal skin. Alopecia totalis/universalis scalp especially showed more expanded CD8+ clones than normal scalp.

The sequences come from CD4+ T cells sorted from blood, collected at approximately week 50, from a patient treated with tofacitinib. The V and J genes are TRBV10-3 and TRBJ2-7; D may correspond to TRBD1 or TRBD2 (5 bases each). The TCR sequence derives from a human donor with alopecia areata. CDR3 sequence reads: CAIKGTEPQYEQYF. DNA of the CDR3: TGTGCCATCAAAGGGACGGAGCCCCAGTACGAGCAGTACTTC.